Below, 29 T cell receptor beta chains from the same sample are listed, as sequenced in a study of blood T cell repertoires in COVID-19. TCRdb's table, derived via immunoSEQ multiplex PCR, lists solely in-frame clones and lacks some. Of 270,000 or so clones in the sample, 82% were seen once. Sequenced: peripheral blood. The receptor source for this set is a woman between 18 and 29 years old with acute or convalescent COVID-19.

The J gene is TRBJ2-4, the V gene TRBV5-1; D possibly corresponds to TRBD1 (6 bases). Germline V gene sequence: CDR1 SGHRS, CDR2 YFSETQ. The V and J ends lost 4 bases and 7 bases respectively, with 9 bases between them. The CDR3 runs to 12 residues. This CDR3 is CASSDTGNIQYF. For the CDR3, the DNA is TGCGCCAGCAGCGACACAGGGAACATTCAGTACTTC.

The genes are TRBV21-1 and TRBJ1-3; TRBD1, the table's D call, lacks a check against the DNA. TRBV21-1 is tagged as a pseudogene. CDR3 length: 20 amino acids. DNA for the CDR3: TGTGCCAGCAGCGCAGGAGAAAGGGACAGGGGGGAATCTGCTGGAAACACCATATATTTT. Translated, it gives CASSAGERDRGESAGNTIYF.

The chain couples TRBV28 to TRBJ1-6; D call uncertain. The CDR3 contains 16 residues. The germline CDR1 and CDR2 sequences are MDHEN and SYDVKM. The V gene lost 3 bases and the J gene lost 8 bases, with 17 bases spanning the gap. CDR3 DNA sequence: TGTGCCAGCAGTTTCTTTTTTGAGGGTATGGATTCACCCCTCCACTTT. It is translated as CASSFFFEGMDSPLHF. The full variable domain, completed using reference TRBV28 and TRBJ1-6, is DVKVTQSSRYLVKRTGEKVFLECVQDMDHENMFWYRQDPGLGLRLIYFSYDVKMKEKGDIPEGYSVSREKKERFSLILESASTNQTSMYLCASSFFFEGMDSPLHFGNGTRLTVT.

This clone appeared a few times. The chain is built from TRBV27 and TRBJ2-3; D is unresolved. CDR3 length: 15 amino acids. Trimming stripped 7 bases from V and 2 bases from J, with 16 bases between. Germline loops: CDR1 MNHEY, CDR2 SMNVEV (reference sequence). The CDR3 DNA sequence: TGTGCCAGCATGATAGATTCGACTTTCACAGATACGCAGTATTTT. It yields the protein CASMIDSTFTDTQYF.

The CDR3 here is CASSAEGARETQYF. The CDR3 region has the DNA TGCGCCAGCAGCGCCGAGGGGGCCCGGGAGACCCAGTACTTC. V and J are TRBV10-1 and TRBJ2-5; 7 nucleotides line up with TRBD1. The CDR3 is made up of 14 amino acids. J gave up 5 bases and V 6 bases, and 9 bases lay outside the gene matches. Germline CDR1 WNHNN, CDR2 SYGVQD (reference sequence).

This clone appeared once. V and J are TRBV30 and TRBJ2-7, with a tentative D call TRBD1 (6 bases). Per the germline V gene, CDR1 is GTSNPN and CDR2 is SVGIG (reference sequence). The CDR3 length is 13 residues. Between the trimmed V and J ends, which lost 2 bases and 3 bases, there was a span of 11 bases. The CDR3, as DNA: TGTGCCTGGAGTCCCAGGGGCTTCTACGAGCAGTACTTC. Its protein product is CAWSPRGFYEQYF. Full variable domain (outside the CDR3, taken from reference TRBV30 and TRBJ2-7): SQTIHQWPATLVQPVGSPLSLECTVEGTSNPNLYWYRQAAGRGLQLLFYSVGIGQISSEVPQNLSASRPQDRQFILSSKKLLLSDSGFYLCAWSPRGFYEQYFGPGTRLTVT.

V and J are TRBV9 and TRBJ2-5; 11 bases line up with TRBD1. CDR3 length: 16 residues. The germline gives CDR1 SGDLS, CDR2 YYNGEE. After removal of 0 bases from V and 5 bases from J, the junction contained 6 bases not matched to a gene. The CDR3 protein is CASSVGTGGRWETQYF. Here the CDR3 DNA reads TGTGCCAGCAGCGTAGGGACAGGGGGCCGTTGGGAGACCCAGTACTTC.

The rearrangement links TRBV19 to TRBJ2-3, with TRBD1 matching 8 bases. Germline values: CDR1 LNHDA, CDR2 SQIVND (reference sequence). The CDR3 length is 15 residues. Trimming removed 4 bases from V and 1 base from J; junction bases left unmatched: 4. Here the CDR3 reads CASSRQGKGTDTQYF. As DNA, the CDR3 is TGTGCCAGTAGTAGACAGGGGAAAGGCACAGATACGCAGTATTTT.

The chain couples TRBV28 to TRBJ1-2; TRBD1 matches at 9 bases. J lost 6 bases, V lost 4 bases, and 12 bases had no gene match. In germline, CDR1 is MDHEN, CDR2 SYDVKM. The CDR3 consists of 16 residues. The CDR3 loop reads CASSSSPWTGEDGYTF. CDR3 DNA sequence: TGTGCCAGCAGTTCAAGCCCCTGGACAGGGGAGGATGGCTACACCTTC.

The chain joins TRBV6-5 to TRBJ1-1; TRBD1 matches 11 bases. The CDR3 is made up of 14 amino acids. Trimming took 10 bases from V and 11 from J; bases not matched to a gene: 15. Germline V gives CDR1 MNHEY, CDR2 SVGAGI. Here the CDR3 DNA reads TGTGCCACCGCCCCCCCAGGACAGGGGGCGCGGGCTTTCTTT. Its protein product is CATAPPGQGARAFF.

In its sample, this clone was seen once. The rearrangement joins TRBV9 to TRBJ1-4; 8 bases align to TRBD1. This CDR3 is 15 amino acids long. The V gene's germline CDR1 is SGDLS and CDR2 YYNGEE. With V trimmed by 1 base and J by 6 bases, 5 bases remained unmatched. This CDR3 reads CASSVRGQEYEKLFF. The CDR3 DNA follows: TGTGCCAGCAGCGTACGGGGACAGGAATATGAAAAACTGTTTTTT. The whole variable domain, remainder taken from reference TRBV9 and TRBJ1-4, is DSGVTQTPKHLITATGQRVTLRCSPRSGDLSVYWYQQSLDQGLQFLIQYYNGEERAKGNILERFSAQQFPDLHSELNLSSLELGDSALYFCASSVRGQEYEKLFFGSGTQLSVL.

The chain employs TRBV7-2 and TRBJ2-3, with a tentative D call TRBD2 (5 bases). In germline, CDR1 is SGHTA, CDR2 FQGNSA. The length of the CDR3 is 16 residues. Trimming pared 1 base from V and 0 bases from J, leaving 11 bases between. This chain's CDR3 is CASSLGGSGSTDTQYF. DNA for the CDR3: TGTGCCAGCAGCTTAGGGGGAAGCGGAAGCACAGATACGCAGTATTTT.

The CDR3 nucleotides read TGTGCCAGCAGCTTAACAGGGGTGGTAGAGACCCAGTACTTC. Translating it yields CASSLTGVVETQYF. J is TRBJ2-5 and V is TRBV5-6; 7 bases line up with TRBD1. The CDR3 spans 14 residues. V gave up 2 bases and J gave up 4 bases; unmatched junction bases: 5. Germline CDR1 is SGHDT and CDR2 is YYEEEE.

V and J are TRBV6-1 and TRBJ2-1, with a weak D call TRBD2 (5 bases). Germline loops: CDR1 MNHNS, CDR2 SASEGT. V was pared by 3 bases and J by 0 bases, with 12 bases between. CDR3 length equals 16 residues. The CDR3 protein is CASSEEENGSYNEQFF. In DNA form, the CDR3 reads TGTGCCAGCAGTGAGGAGGAGAACGGCTCCTACAATGAGCAGTTCTTC.

The rearrangement links TRBV5-1 to TRBJ1-1, with D unclear. V lost 0 bases and J 3 bases, leaving 6 bases between the germline ends. The CDR3 runs to 13 residues. Germline-derived CDR1 and CDR2 are SGHRS and YFSETQ. Here the CDR3 DNA reads TGCGCCAGCAGCTTGGAACTGGACACTGAAGCTTTCTTT. It specifies CASSLELDTEAFF. The complete variable domain, with remaining parts taken from reference TRBV5-1 and TRBJ1-1, reads KAGVTQTPRYLIKTRGQQVTLSCSPISGHRSVSWYQQTPGQGLQFLFEYFSETQRNKGNFPGRFSGRQFSNSRSEMNVSTLELGDSALYLCASSLELDTEAFFGQGTRLTVV.

This clone came up once. The chain employs TRBV4-1 and TRBJ2-1; weak D call: TRBD1 (6 bases). The V end lost 0 bases, the J end lost 4 bases, and 13 bases lay between the germline ends. The CDR3 is 16 residues long. Germline V gene sequence: CDR1 MGHRA, CDR2 YSYEKL. The CDR3, as DNA: TGCGCCAGCAGCCAAGAAGGTACAGGGCAGTACAATGAGCAGTTCTTC. It is translated as CASSQEGTGQYNEQFF.

As concerns this clone: Other DNA sequences in this sample translate to the same CDR3. The chain couples TRBV27 to TRBJ2-7; 8 positions match TRBD1. The germline CDR1 and CDR2 sequences are MNHEY and SMNVEV (reference sequence). V shed 5 bases and J 4 bases; nucleotides not matched to a gene: 7. CDR3 size: 14 residues. The CDR3 DNA reads TGTGCCAGCAGTCCCGGGACAGGACTGTACGAGCAGTACTTC. Amino acid sequence: CASSPGTGLYEQYF.

V and J are TRBV9 and TRBJ2-7; 8 bases are shared with TRBD2. The germline V gene has CDR1 SGDLS and CDR2 YYNGEE. The V and J ends lost 0 bases and 2 bases, in that order; junction bases with no gene match: 4. CDR3 length equals 15 residues. Here the CDR3 DNA reads TGTGCCAGCAGCGTAGCGAATAGCGGGGCCTACGAGCAGTACTTC. It codes for CASSVANSGAYEQYF.

J is TRBJ1-1 and V is TRBV6-5; unclear D gene. Trimming shortened V by 0 bases and J by 6 bases, and 5 bases separated the two germline ends. CDR1 and CDR2 (germline): MNHEY, SVGAGI. The CDR3 consists of 12 residues. CDR3 sequence reads: CASSYSRSEAFF. The CDR3 DNA reads TGTGCCAGCAGTTACTCGCGGTCTGAAGCTTTCTTT.

The J gene is TRBJ1-1, the V gene TRBV21-1; the table's D call, TRBD1, has no DNA check behind it. TRBV21-1 is a pseudogene. The length of the CDR3 is 13 residues. The CDR3 bases are TGTGCCACCTGGGACACCCAGAACACTGAAGCTTTCTTT. Translating it yields CATWDTQNTEAFF.

A single count supports this clone. Other nucleotide sequences in the sample specify the same CDR3. The chain uses TRBV5-1 and TRBJ2-1; 8 bases fit TRBD1. Germline lookup yields CDR1 SGHRS and CDR2 YFSETQ. This CDR3 contains 15 residues. The trim removed 4 bases at V and 3 bases at J, leaving 6 bases unmatched. CDR3 region: CASSPGTGVYNEQFF. DNA for the CDR3: TGCGCCAGCAGCCCCGGGACAGGAGTCTACAATGAGCAGTTCTTC.

The gene calls are TRBV7-9 and TRBJ2-4; TRBD1 agrees at 8 bases. V lost 4 bases and J lost 7; bases outside the gene matches: 12. Germline-derived CDR1 and CDR2 are SEHNR and FQNEAQ (reference sequence). This CDR3 contains 16 residues. The CDR3 protein is CASSYGRGQAPNIQYF. The CDR3 DNA is TGTGCCAGCAGCTACGGACGGGGACAGGCCCCCAACATTCAGTACTTC.

The V and J genes are TRBV30 and TRBJ1-6; D is possibly TRBD1 (5 bases). Germline V gene data show CDR1 as GTSNPN and CDR2 as SVGIG (reference sequence). V shed 4 bases and J shed 6 bases, with 13 bases lying between them. The CDR3 spans 14 residues. DNA of the CDR3: TGTGCCTGGAACGCTGCGGGGCTTAATTCACCCCTCCACTTT. Protein: CAWNAAGLNSPLHF. The complete variable domain, with remaining parts taken from reference TRBV30 and TRBJ1-6, reads SQTIHQWPATLVQPVGSPLSLECTVEGTSNPNLYWYRQAAGRGLQLLFYSVGIGQISSEVPQNLSASRPQDRQFILSSKKLLLSDSGFYLCAWNAAGLNSPLHFGNGTRLTVT.

This chain uses TRBV5-8 with TRBJ2-5; unclear D gene. The CDR3 loop spans 15 amino acids. With 4 bases removed from V and 5 bases from J, the gap between germline ends came to 18 bases. Germline CDR1 is SGHTS and CDR2 is YDEGEE. In DNA, the CDR3 is TGTGCCAGCAGCCCCAATTCCCGATACAGCGAGACCCAGTACTTC. Translated, it gives CASSPNSRYSETQYF.

The chain joins TRBV11-2 to TRBJ2-7; 9 bases line up with TRBD1. V dropped 4 bases and J dropped 5; count of bases not matched to a gene: 15. Germline values: CDR1 SGHAT, CDR2 FQNNGV. There are 17 residues in the CDR3. The CDR3 nucleotides are TGTGCCAGCAGCTCCATCGGGTACAGGGGGCGTCGACACGAGCAGTACTTC. The encoded protein is CASSSIGYRGRRHEQYF.

The rearrangement uses TRBV7-2 and TRBJ2-3; D not certain. Germline CDR1 reads SGHTA; CDR2 reads FQGNSA. This CDR3 region has 14 residues. Trimming took off 5 bases at V and 1 base at J, with 10 bases between the two ends. As DNA, the CDR3 is TGTGCCAGCAGCCTAGAGGCGGGCACAGATACGCAGTATTTT. Translation: CASSLEAGTDTQYF.

The chain recombines TRBV6-5 with TRBJ1-1; D uncertain. The germline gives CDR1 MNHEY, CDR2 SVGAGI. V was shortened by 0 bases and J by 1 base, with 12 bases between the two germline ends. The CDR3 covers 16 residues. The CDR3 bases are TGTGCCAGCAGTTACTCGAGGGCAATATGGAACACTGAAGCTTTCTTT. This sequence encodes CASSYSRAIWNTEAFF.

The chain links TRBV7-6 to TRBJ2-3; the D gene is possibly TRBD2 (6 bases). Germline CDR1 is SGHVS and CDR2 is FNYEAQ. V was cut by 5 bases and J by 6 bases, with 18 bases left in between. The CDR3 loop spans 15 amino acids. The CDR3 DNA reads TGTGCCAGCAGCCCATTAGCGGCCCTCATCGATACGCAGTATTTT. Its protein product is CASSPLAALIDTQYF.

For the CDR3, the DNA is TGTGCCAGCAGCAAACGGGTAGGGGGCGAGGTCCCTAGGTCCTATAATTCACCCCTCCACTTT. Its translation is CASSKRVGGEVPRSYNSPLHF. The rearrangement uses TRBV21-1 and TRBJ1-6; the table names TRBD1, a call not compared with the DNA. TRBV21-1 is designated a pseudogene. The CDR3 is 21 residues long.